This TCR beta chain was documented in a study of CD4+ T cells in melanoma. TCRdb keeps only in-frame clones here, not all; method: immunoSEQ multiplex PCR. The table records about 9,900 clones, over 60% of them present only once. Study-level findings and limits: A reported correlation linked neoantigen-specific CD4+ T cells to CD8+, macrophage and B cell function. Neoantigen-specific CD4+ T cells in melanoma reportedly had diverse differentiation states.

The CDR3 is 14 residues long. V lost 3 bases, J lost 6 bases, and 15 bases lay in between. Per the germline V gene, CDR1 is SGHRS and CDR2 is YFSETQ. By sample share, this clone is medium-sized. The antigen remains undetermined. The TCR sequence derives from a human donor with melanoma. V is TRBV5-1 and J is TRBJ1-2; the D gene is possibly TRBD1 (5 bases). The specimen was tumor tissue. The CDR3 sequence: CASSSDRGPDGYTF. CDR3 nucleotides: TGCGCCAGCAGCTCCGATAGGGGCCCAGATGGCTACACCTTC.